The 30 T cell receptor beta chains below come from one sample, sequenced in a study of T cells in Graves' hyperthyroidism and ophthalmopathy. Template material for amplifying TCR beta CDR3 regions consisted of RNA transcripts. In the first-round RT-PCR of the TCR CDR3, the HTBI primer set was used. A single record per CDR3 protein comes from TCRdb applying MiXCR to the multiplex PCR reads. The sample carries about 600,000 distinct CDR3 sequences, more than 15% recorded once. Specimen: blood. All receptors derive from a woman aged 40 to 55 with Graves' ophthalmopathy.

The count of this clonotype is one. This rearrangement joins TRBV10-1 to TRBJ2-3, with no clear D. Germline loops: CDR1 WNHNN, CDR2 SYGVQD (reference sequence). Trimming took 3 bases from V and 0 from J, leaving 4 bases between them. CDR3 length: 13 amino acids. CDR3 sequence (DNA): TGCGCCAGCAGTGACCATAGCACAGATACGCAGTATTTT. It encodes CASSDHSTDTQYF.

This chain links TRBV6-1 with TRBJ1-2; 9 positions match TRBD1. V lost 5 bases, J lost 7 bases, and 8 bases stayed unmatched. Germline-derived CDR1 and CDR2 are MNHNS and SASEGT. The CDR3 runs to 14 residues. CDR3 protein: CASSSPGTGFGYTF. The CDR3 DNA follows: TGTGCCAGCAGTTCACCGGGGACAGGGTTTGGCTACACCTTC.

In its sample, this clonotype was seen many times. V and J are TRBV11-2 and TRBJ2-7, with D possibly called TRBD1 or TRBD2 (5 bases each). Trimming removed 4 bases from V and 3 bases from J, with 13 bases in between. Germline V CDR1 and CDR2: SGHAT, FQNNGV. This CDR3 region has 14 residues. The CDR3: CASSWDLRGYEQYF. CDR3 in DNA: TGTGCCAGCAGCTGGGACCTTAGAGGCTACGAGCAGTACTTC.

CDR3 protein: CASSMVFGVRFSNQPQHF. The DNA of the CDR3 is TGTGCCAGTAGTATGGTGTTTGGGGTCCGCTTTAGCAATCAGCCCCAGCATTTT. The chain combines TRBV19 with TRBJ1-5; D not certain. Germline values: CDR1 LNHDA, CDR2 SQIVND (reference sequence). The V end was cut by 3 bases, the J end by 0 bases, with 18 bases between. The CDR3 has 18 residues.

The J gene is TRBJ2-2, the V gene TRBV2, with 7 bases lining up with TRBD1. Trimming removed 2 bases from V and 2 bases from J; junction bases left unmatched: 8. The CDR3 spans 17 residues. CDR1 is SNHLY and CDR2 is FYNNEI in the germline V gene. CDR3 bases: TGTGCCAGCAGTGAATTTACCGGGACAGATAACACCGGGGAGCTGTTTTTT. Its protein product is CASSEFTGTDNTGELFF.

The table lists this clonotype with many counts. The CDR3 here is CASGPTTSGLYEQYF. The CDR3 DNA follows: TGTGCTAGTGGCCCGACGACTAGCGGGCTCTACGAGCAGTACTTC. V usage is TRBV12-5 and J usage is TRBJ2-7; 10 positions match TRBD2. Losses at the gene ends were 6 bases for V and 3 bases for J; bases not matched to a gene: 8. CDR3 length: 15 amino acids. Germline CDR1 reads LGHNT; CDR2 reads FRNRAP.

This clonotype was counted a few times. The genes are TRBV7-9 and TRBJ1-2, with 7 nucleotides matching TRBD1. CDR1 is SEHNR and CDR2 is FQNEAQ in the germline V gene (reference sequence). Trimming at V came to 6 bases and at J to 4 bases, leaving 5 bases not matched to a gene. This CDR3 contains 13 residues. CDR3 sequence reads: CASSTGVSYGYTF. CDR3 nucleotides: TGTGCCAGCAGTACAGGGGTCAGCTATGGCTACACCTTC.

This clonotype was counted ten times or more. The J gene is TRBJ2-2, the V gene TRBV2, with D perhaps assigned TRBD1 or TRBD2 (5 bases each). Trimming took 8 bases from V and 7 from J, leaving 5 bases between them. From germline, CDR1 is SNHLY and CDR2 FYNNEI. The CDR3 consists of 10 residues. This chain's CDR3 is CASGGGELFF. In DNA form, the CDR3 reads TGTGCCAGCGGGGGCGGGGAGCTGTTTTTT.

V gene TRBV6-1 combines with J gene TRBJ1-5, with TRBD1 identical over 12 bases. The ends lost 4 bases at V and 5 bases at J; junction bases unmatched: 6. Germline lookup yields CDR1 MNHNS and CDR2 SASEGT. CDR3 size: 16 residues. The CDR3 nucleotides are TGTGCCAGCAGTGGGGGACAGGGGGCGTTACATCAGCCCCAGCATTTT. This sequence encodes CASSGGQGALHQPQHF.

V usage is TRBV30 and J usage is TRBJ1-2, with D maybe TRBD1 (5 bases). This CDR3 has 13 amino acids. Germline assignment: CDR1 GTSNPN and CDR2 SVGIG (reference sequence). Trimming stripped 4 bases from V and 2 bases from J, with 11 bases between. CDR3 nucleotide sequence: TGTGCCTGGACCGGGACGTCCAACTATGGCTACACCTTC. Protein: CAWTGTSNYGYTF. The whole variable domain, remainder taken from reference TRBV30 and TRBJ1-2, is SQTIHQWPATLVQPVGSPLSLECTVEGTSNPNLYWYRQAAGRGLQLLFYSVGIGQISSEVPQNLSASRPQDRQFILSSKKLLLSDSGFYLCAWTGTSNYGYTFGSGTRLTVV.

As to this clonotype: One base away lies a much larger clone, so this may be a sequencing read error. This chain links TRBV7-3 with TRBJ2-7; TRBD1 matches at 8 bases. The end of the DNA fits TRBJ2-1 better, so the J call may be wrong. CDR1 and CDR2 from the germline V gene are SGHTA and FQGTGA. The CDR3 runs to 18 residues. CDR3 sequence (DNA): TGTGCCAGCACCTCATCGTATCCGCCCCGACAGGGGTTCTACGAGCAGTTCTTC. It encodes CASTSSYPPRQGFYEQFF.

The V gene is TRBV7-6, the J gene TRBJ2-1; possibly TRBD2 for D (6 bases). Germline loops: CDR1 SGHVS, CDR2 FNYEAQ. Trimming removed 2 bases at V and 7 bases at J, with 18 bases between. The CDR3 is 16 amino acids. This CDR3 reads CASSLFAAQEGNEQFF. CDR3 coding DNA: TGTGCCAGCAGCTTATTCGCGGCACAGGAGGGGAATGAGCAGTTCTTC.

This clonotype was seen at least ten times. The V and J genes are TRBV3-1 and TRBJ1-1; no firm D call. The V and J ends lost 2 bases and 1 base respectively, with 5 bases between them. Germline CDR1 reads LGHDT; CDR2 reads YNNKEL (reference sequence). The CDR3 is made up of 13 amino acids. The CDR3 nucleotides are TGTGCCAGCAGCCAACTCAGGAACACTGAAGCTTTCTTT. The encoded protein is CASSQLRNTEAFF. The variable domain in full, with the rest retrieved from reference TRBV3-1 and TRBJ1-1, is DTAVSQTPKYLVTQMGNDKSIKCEQNLGHDTMYWYKQDSKKFLKIMFSYNNKELIINETVPNRFSPKSPDKAHLNLHINSLELGDSAVYFCASSQLRNTEAFFGQGTRLTVV.

This clonotype showed up many times. The V and J genes are TRBV30 and TRBJ1-6; tentative D call: TRBD1 (6 bases). Germline values: CDR1 GTSNPN, CDR2 SVGIG (reference sequence). The CDR3 covers 11 residues. V was trimmed by 3 bases and J by 9 bases, leaving 6 bases between them. CDR3 DNA sequence: TGTGCCTGGAGGACAGGTTCACCCCTCCACTTT. It translates to CAWRTGSPLHF.

This clonotype has at least ten counts. The V call is TRBV28, the J call TRBJ1-4; 7 bases map to TRBD1. From germline, CDR1 is MDHEN and CDR2 SYDVKM. This CDR3 is built from 15 residues. V dropped 5 bases and J dropped 5; count of bases not matched to a gene: 8. The CDR3 loop reads CASSPWTGRNEKLFF. CDR3 sequence (DNA): TGTGCCAGCAGTCCATGGACAGGCAGGAATGAAAAACTGTTTTTT.

This clonotype came up many times. The chain combines TRBV30 with TRBJ1-3; unclear D gene. The CDR3 extends over 11 amino acids. The V end was cut by 8 bases, the J end by 9 bases, with 14 bases between. From germline, CDR1 is GTSNPN and CDR2 SVGIG (reference sequence). CDR3 bases: TGTGCCACACCCCACGAGGCCACCATATATTTT. As protein: CATPHEATIYF.

This clonotype has a count of ten or more. The chain is built from TRBV6-1 and TRBJ1-1; no clear D gene. In germline, CDR1 is MNHNS, CDR2 SASEGT. CDR3 size: 15 residues. V lost 1 base to trimming and J lost 0 bases, with 9 bases between them. The CDR3 nucleotides are TGTGCCAGCAGTGAAGACGGGCGAATGAACACTGAAGCTTTCTTT. Residues: CASSEDGRMNTEAFF.

This clonotype was observed many times. J is TRBJ2-7 and V is TRBV30; 9 bases match TRBD1. Germline V lookup: CDR1 GTSNPN, CDR2 SVGIG (reference sequence). This CDR3 is 15 amino acids long. This CDR3 reads CGWKPPGQGLHEQYF. CDR3 DNA sequence: TGTGGATGGAAACCCCCGGGACAGGGTTTACACGAGCAGTACTTC.

This clonotype was detected ten times or more. The gene calls are TRBV2 and TRBJ1-6, with D perhaps matching TRBD1 (5 bases). CDR1 and CDR2 from the germline V gene are SNHLY and FYNNEI. The CDR3 has 14 residues. Trimming took 4 bases from V and 10 from J, leaving 14 bases between them. The CDR3: CASSGAEGYSPLHF. CDR3 nucleotides: TGTGCCAGCAGTGGGGCAGAGGGGTACTCACCCCTCCACTTT.

Ten or more counts support this clonotype. V is TRBV20-1 and J is TRBJ2-1; D remains ambiguous. Germline-derived CDR1 and CDR2 are DFQATT and SNEGSKA (reference sequence). This CDR3 is 14 amino acids long. V was cut by 3 bases and J by 5 bases, with 14 bases left in between. The CDR3 sequence: CSASSGRRDNEQFF. The CDR3 DNA reads as TGCAGTGCTAGCTCAGGACGACGAGACAATGAGCAGTTCTTC.

A remark on this clonotype: This may be a read error, as it is one base from a much larger clone. The chain has TRBV12-3 or TRBV12-4 and TRBJ1-4; D is unresolved. The germline V and J ends were trimmed by 7 bases and 3 bases, with 21 bases remaining between them. The CDR3 loop spans 17 amino acids. The CDR3 loop is CASTPVEGGVANEKLFF. The CDR3, as DNA: TGTGCCAGCACCCCCGTGGAGGGTGGGGTGGCTAATGAAAAACTGTTTTTT.

This clonotype has ten or more counts. The V and J genes are TRBV12-3 or TRBV12-4 and TRBJ1-3; D might be TRBD1 (5 bases). There are 12 residues in the CDR3. Trimming shortened V by 7 bases and J by 4 bases, and 8 bases separated the two germline ends. CDR3 protein: CASMTDGNTIYF. The CDR3 DNA sequence: TGTGCCAGCATGACAGACGGAAACACCATATATTTT.

This clonotype was counted only a few times. The V and J genes are TRBV12-3 or TRBV12-4 and TRBJ2-3; D ambiguous. The CDR3 is 13 residues long. V was pared by 3 bases and J by 5 bases, with 9 bases between. CDR3 nucleotide sequence: TGTGCCAGCAGTTTTTCTCCGGGAGATACGCAGTATTTT. Its translation is CASSFSPGDTQYF.

The chain uses TRBV12-3 or TRBV12-4 and TRBJ1-5; 7 nucleotides line up with TRBD1. This CDR3 has 20 amino acids. With V trimmed by 3 bases and J by 0 bases, 17 bases remained unmatched. The CDR3 protein is CASSFVSFVYRGNSNQPQHF. Here the CDR3 DNA reads TGTGCCAGCAGTTTCGTATCTTTTGTGTACAGGGGAAATAGCAATCAGCCCCAGCATTTT.

This clonotype occurred many times. The V and J genes are TRBV5-1 and TRBJ2-3; no clear D. The CDR3 has 15 amino acids. CDR1 is SGHRS, CDR2 YFSETQ, per germline. V lost 0 bases to trimming and J lost 0 bases, with 8 bases between them. CDR3 amino acids: CASSLDPQSTDTQYF. In nucleotides, the CDR3 is TGCGCCAGCAGCTTGGATCCCCAGAGCACAGATACGCAGTATTTT. Full variable domain (remainder filled in from reference TRBV5-1 and TRBJ2-3): KAGVTQTPRYLIKTRGQQVTLSCSPISGHRSVSWYQQTPGQGLQFLFEYFSETQRNKGNFPGRFSGRQFSNSRSEMNVSTLELGDSALYLCASSLDPQSTDTQYFGPGTRLTVL.

The rearrangement joins TRBV30 to TRBJ2-3, with TRBD2 as a possible D gene (5 bases). V lost 1 base and J lost 0, with 11 bases in between. The CDR3 is made up of 15 amino acids. Germline CDR1 and CDR2: GTSNPN and SVGIG (reference sequence). CDR3 nucleotide sequence: TGTGCCTGGAGTGAAAGCGGCAGTAGCACAGATACGCAGTATTTT. Translating it yields CAWSESGSSTDTQYF.

For this clonotype: This may arise from a read error, as a much more abundant clone is one base away. The final CDR3 position lacks the conserved phenylalanine or tryptophan, pointing to a likely read error. This rearrangement joins TRBV28 to TRBJ2-2; TRBD1 is a possible D gene (6 bases). The germline V and J ends were trimmed by 5 bases and 8 bases, with 18 bases remaining between them. There are 15 residues in the CDR3. The germline V gene encodes CDR1 MDHEN and CDR2 SYDVKM. The CDR3 loop is CASSLRGPRGGELFL. The CDR3 DNA follows: TGTGCCAGCAGTCTCAGGGGCCCCCGGGGAGGGGAGCTGTTTCTT.

This clonotype came up many times. The rearrangement uses TRBV7-2 and TRBJ2-7; D may be TRBD1 (6 bases). This CDR3 spans 16 amino acids. The ends were cut back, 4 bases at V and 3 bases at J, with 19 bases in the middle. Germline CDR1 is SGHTA and CDR2 is FQGNSA. The CDR3 DNA follows: TGTGCCAGCAGCTCTAACCGCAGGGGAAAGGGCTACGAGCAGTACTTC. This gives the protein CASSSNRRGKGYEQYF. Full variable domain (rest looked up from reference TRBV7-2 and TRBJ2-7): GAGVSQSPSNKVTEKGKDVELRCDPISGHTALYWYRQSLGQGLEFLIYFQGNSAPDKSGLPSDRFSAERTGGSVSTLTIQRTQQEDSAVYLCASSSNRRGKGYEQYFGPGTRLTVT.

This clonotype occurred many times. This chain links TRBV18 with TRBJ2-7; D is possibly TRBD1 (5 bases). V lost 3 bases, J lost 7 bases, and 19 bases lay in between. The length of the CDR3 is 15 residues. The germline CDR1 and CDR2 sequences are KGHSH and LQKENI. The chain's CDR3 is CASSPAGPTWGEQYF. CDR3 nucleotides: TGTGCCAGCTCACCGGCAGGGCCGACTTGGGGAGAGCAGTACTTC. Combining the CDR3 with reference TRBV18 and TRBJ2-7 gives the whole variable domain NAGVMQNPRHLVRRRGQEARLRCSPMKGHSHVYWYRQLPEEGLKFMVYLQKENIIDESGMPKERFSAEFPKEGPSILRIQQVVRGDSAAYFCASSPAGPTWGEQYFGPGTRLTVT.

V and J are TRBV12-3 or TRBV12-4 and TRBJ1-1, with a possible D match to TRBD1 (5 bases). The V gene lost 8 bases and the J gene lost 6 bases, with 22 bases spanning the gap. The CDR3 spans 15 residues. The chain's CDR3 is CASGTIGEGFSEAFF. DNA of the CDR3: TGTGCCAGCGGAACCATTGGGGAGGGGTTCTCTGAAGCTTTCTTT.